The 24 T cell receptor beta chains presented below share a single source sample, sequenced in a study of blood T cell repertoires in COVID-19. Method: immunoSEQ multiplex PCR; TCRdb's copy keeps in-frame clones and lacks some. The sample has fewer than 450,000 clones, around 89% seen once; the top ten hold 1.2%. What was sequenced was PBMCs or T cells enriched from blood (not recorded which). The receptors stem from a young woman who had recovered from COVID-19.

Written as DNA, the CDR3 is TGTGCCTGGGGACAGGGGATGAATGGCTACACCTTC. This translates into CAWGQGMNGYTF. V gene TRBV30 combines with J gene TRBJ1-2; 9 bases agree with TRBD1. The CDR3 has 12 amino acids. The junction had 4 bases not matched to a gene; V was cut back by 5 bases and J by 6 bases. Germline values: CDR1 GTSNPN, CDR2 SVGIG (reference sequence).

This clone was detected a few times. Other DNA sequences in the sample encode the same CDR3. CDR3 amino acids: CASSLRGEQYF. The CDR3 coding sequence is TGTGCCAGCAGCTTGAGGGGGGAGCAGTACTTC. This rearrangement joins TRBV5-6 to TRBJ2-7; possibly TRBD1 for D (6 bases). The ends were cut back, 1 base at V and 7 bases at J, with 6 bases in the middle. Germline values: CDR1 SGHDT, CDR2 YYEEEE. The CDR3 length is 11 residues.

The V and J genes are TRBV9 and TRBJ1-2; 8 nucleotides line up with TRBD1. This CDR3 contains 15 residues. The germline V gene encodes CDR1 SGDLS and CDR2 YYNGEE. Losses at the gene ends were 4 bases for V and 0 bases for J; bases not matched to a gene: 5. CDR3: CASSPGQDTNYGYTF. CDR3 nucleotides: TGTGCCAGCAGCCCGGGACAGGACACTAACTATGGCTACACCTTC.

J is TRBJ2-1 and V is TRBV4-1; 10 bases line up with TRBD1. There are 17 residues in the CDR3. In germline, CDR1 is MGHRA, CDR2 YSYEKL. After removal of 3 bases from V and 7 bases from J, the junction contained 12 bases not matched to a gene. This CDR3 reads CASSHPMRGQGLNEQFF. For the CDR3, the DNA is TGCGCCAGCAGCCACCCAATGAGGGGACAGGGGTTAAATGAGCAGTTCTTC.

The J gene is TRBJ1-5, the V gene TRBV28; 7 bases are shared with TRBD1. This CDR3 has 15 amino acids. The J segment lost 0 bases and the V segment lost 4 bases, leaving 3 bases of the junction unmatched. CDR1 and CDR2 (germline): MDHEN, SYDVKM. The chain's CDR3 is CASSSDRYSNQPQHF. CDR3 coding DNA: TGTGCCAGCAGTTCGGACAGGTATAGCAATCAGCCCCAGCATTTT.

This clone is a singleton in its sample. The J gene is TRBJ1-1, the V gene TRBV15; 7 bases are shared with TRBD1. Germline V CDR1 and CDR2: LNHNV, YYDKDF (reference sequence). The CDR3 is 16 amino acids. V lost 3 bases to trimming and J lost 12 bases; unmatched junction nucleotides: 19. The CDR3 DNA is TGTGCCACCAGCAGCGACACAGGGGACCCGTGGTTGAAGACTTTCTTT. Encoded protein: CATSSDTGDPWLKTFF.

The DNA of the CDR3 is TGTGCCTGGAGTGGGGGACAGGGAACCCAGCCCCAGCATTTT. This codes for CAWSGGQGTQPQHF. J is TRBJ1-5 and V is TRBV30; 9 bases are shared with TRBD1. The length of the CDR3 is 14 residues. The V and J ends lost 1 base and 7 bases, in that order; junction bases with no gene match: 5. Looked up from germline, CDR1 is GTSNPN and CDR2 is SVGIG (reference sequence).

This chain uses TRBV19 with TRBJ1-5; 8 positions agree with TRBD1. V gave up 5 bases and J gave up 10 bases; unmatched junction bases: 13. Germline CDR1 and CDR2: LNHDA and SQIVND (reference sequence). This CDR3 is built from 15 residues. DNA of the CDR3: TGTGCCAGTAGTTCTCCAAGGACAGGGAGGCGTCCCCAGCATTTT. Protein sequence: CASSSPRTGRRPQHF.

The chain is built from TRBV9 and TRBJ1-2, with D perhaps TRBD1 (6 bases). Trimming removed 3 bases from V and 9 bases from J, with 18 bases in between. The CDR3 has 14 amino acids. In germline, CDR1 is SGDLS, CDR2 YYNGEE. CDR3 nucleotides: TGTGCCAGCAGCGCAGACAGGACAGTGCGGAGCTACACCTTC. Translated, it gives CASSADRTVRSYTF.

On this clone itself: Other DNA variants within this sample encode the same CDR3. The CDR3 region is CASSLAGGGNQPQHF. CDR3 DNA: TGTGCCAGCAGCTTAGCTGGGGGGGGGAATCAGCCCCAGCATTTT. The chain has TRBV7-2 and TRBJ1-5, with D maybe TRBD1 (5 bases). With 0 bases removed from V and 4 bases from J, the gap between germline ends came to 10 bases. The germline V gene has CDR1 SGHTA and CDR2 FQGNSA. The CDR3 spans 15 residues.

The rearrangement links TRBV2 to TRBJ2-2; TRBD2 is a possible D gene (7 bases). CDR3 length: 17 residues. CDR1 is SNHLY and CDR2 is FYNNEI in the germline V gene. The V gene lost 2 bases and the J gene lost 3 bases, with 16 bases spanning the gap. The CDR3 DNA follows: TGTGCCAGCAGTGAAATCCCGGGGGGCGCGGACACCGGGGAGCTGTTTTTT. It encodes CASSEIPGGADTGELFF. Looking up the rest from reference TRBV2 and TRBJ2-2 gives the full variable domain: EPEVTQTPSHQVTQMGQEVILRCVPISNHLYFYWYRQILGQKVEFLVSFYNNEISEKSEIFDDQFSVERPDGSNFTLKIRSTKLEDSAMYFCASSEIPGGADTGELFFGEGSRLTVL.

V is TRBV12-3 or TRBV12-4 and J is TRBJ1-1; perhaps TRBD1 as D (5 bases). V was cut by 5 bases and J by 3 bases, with 10 bases left in between. This CDR3 is 13 amino acids long. This CDR3 reads CASSRGGDTEAFF. CDR3 coding DNA: TGTGCCAGCAGTCGGGGGGGGGACACTGAAGCTTTCTTT.

The genes are TRBV11-2 and TRBJ1-1; maybe TRBD1 (6 bases). Per the germline V gene, CDR1 is SGHAT and CDR2 is FQNNGV. The CDR3 spans 19 residues. The V and J ends lost 0 bases and 0 bases respectively, with 20 bases between them. This chain's CDR3 is CASSLESGHSLMMNTEAFF. In DNA, the CDR3 is TGTGCCAGCAGCTTAGAGTCGGGACATTCACTTATGATGAACACTGAAGCTTTCTTT. Full variable domain (outside the CDR3, taken from reference TRBV11-2 and TRBJ1-1): EAGVAQSPRYKIIEKRQSVAFWCNPISGHATLYWYQQILGQGPKLLIQFQNNGVVDDSQLPKDRFSAERLKGVDSTLKIQPAKLEDSAVYLCASSLESGHSLMMNTEAFFGQGTRLTVV.

The chain links TRBV4-1 to TRBJ1-2; D may be TRBD1 (5 bases). Germline V gene sequence: CDR1 MGHRA, CDR2 YSYEKL. The CDR3 is 17 residues long. Trimming cost V 4 bases and J 6 bases, with 24 bases left between them. The CDR3: CASSPYLDINPGHGYTF. The CDR3 DNA is TGCGCCAGCAGCCCTTATCTGGACATTAACCCTGGGCATGGCTACACCTTC.

This rearrangement joins TRBV28 to TRBJ1-2; D is uncertain. The CDR3 is 11 amino acids. Germline CDR1 is MDHEN and CDR2 is SYDVKM. V was shortened by 11 bases and J by 0 bases, with 7 bases between the two germline ends. As DNA, the CDR3 is TGTGCCGTTACTTCTAACTATGGCTACACCTTC. Translating it yields CAVTSNYGYTF.

The V call is TRBV2, the J call TRBJ2-2, with 8 bases lining up with TRBD1. This CDR3 contains 16 residues. The V and J ends lost 6 bases and 0 bases, in that order; junction bases with no gene match: 6. CDR1 is SNHLY, CDR2 FYNNEI, per germline. As DNA, the CDR3 is TGTGCCAGCAGCAAAGACAGGGGCGCGAACACCGGGGAGCTGTTTTTT. Its protein product is CASSKDRGANTGELFF.

V gene TRBV5-5 combines with J gene TRBJ1-1, with TRBD1 matching 9 bases. Losses at the gene ends were 4 bases for V and 4 bases for J; bases not matched to a gene: 5. Per germline, CDR1 SGHKS and CDR2 YYEKEE (reference sequence). CDR3 length: 14 residues. CDR3 amino acids: CASSPGQGSTEAFF. Written as DNA, the CDR3 is TGTGCCAGCAGCCCCGGACAGGGGAGCACTGAAGCTTTCTTT. Full variable domain (missing parts from reference TRBV5-5 and TRBJ1-1): DAGVTQSPTHLIKTRGQQVTLRCSPISGHKSVSWYQQVLGQGPQFIFQYYEKEERGRGNFPDRFSARQFPNYSSELNVNALLLGDSALYLCASSPGQGSTEAFFGQGTRLTVV.

CDR3 coding DNA: TGTGCCAGCAGCTTAGTTCAGGAGGAATTCTATGGCTACACCTTC. Translating gives CASSLVQEEFYGYTF. The chain links TRBV13 to TRBJ1-2; D not resolved. Looked up from germline, CDR1 is PRHDT and CDR2 is FYEKMQ (reference sequence). The CDR3 length is 15 residues. Trimming took 1 base from V and 4 from J, leaving 13 bases between them.

The chain has TRBV5-8 and TRBJ1-5, with 10 bases that match TRBD1. The CDR3 sequence is 15 residues long. Germline V gene data show CDR1 as SGHTS and CDR2 as YDEGEE. With 4 bases clipped from V and 4 bases from J, the junction kept 5 bases outside the gene matches. The CDR3 region has the DNA TGTGCCAGCAGCCCGGGACAGGGGCCTAATCAGCCCCAGCATTTT. It codes for CASSPGQGPNQPQHF.

This clone came up a few times. This chain links TRBV12-3 or TRBV12-4 with TRBJ2-7; 7 bases are a match to TRBD2. V shed 3 bases, J shed 5 bases, and the junction held 4 bases outside the gene matches. This CDR3 has 13 residues. The CDR3 sequence is CASSFRGVDEQYF. DNA for the CDR3: TGTGCCAGCAGTTTTCGGGGGGTCGACGAGCAGTACTTC.

The CDR3 loop reads CASSTGWFQPQHF. CDR3 bases: TGTGCCAGCAGTACAGGGTGGTTTCAGCCCCAGCATTTT. The chain couples TRBV6-2 or TRBV6-3 to TRBJ1-5, with D maybe TRBD1 (6 bases). The V end lost 5 bases, the J end lost 6 bases, and 11 bases lay between the germline ends. The V gene's germline CDR1 is MNHEY and CDR2 SVGEGT. The CDR3 is 13 residues long.

The rearrangement links TRBV9 to TRBJ2-1; D may be TRBD2 (6 bases). V lost 4 bases to trimming and J lost 4 bases, with 15 bases between them. This CDR3 has 15 amino acids. Per germline, CDR1 SGDLS and CDR2 YYNGEE. The CDR3 nucleotides read TGTGCCAGCAGCAGTACCGGGACTTTTTACAATGAGCAGTTCTTC. Protein: CASSSTGTFYNEQFF.

The chain recombines TRBV7-8 with TRBJ1-2, with D possibly matching TRBD1 (5 bases). This CDR3 is 18 amino acids long. V was shortened by 5 bases and J by 5 bases, with 27 bases between the two germline ends. CDR1 is SGHVS and CDR2 is FQNEAQ in the germline V gene. The CDR3 protein is CASSKRGIGGSKGYGYTF. In nucleotides, the CDR3 is TGTGCCAGCAGCAAACGGGGTATCGGGGGGTCGAAGGGGTATGGCTACACCTTC.

This clone was detected only once. The CDR3, as DNA: TGTGCCAGCAGCGCCTCTTGGATAAGCGCCTACAATGAGCAGTTCTTC. It codes for CASSASWISAYNEQFF. This chain links TRBV7-2 with TRBJ2-1, with unresolved D. The CDR3 spans 16 residues. V was shortened by 5 bases and J by 2 bases, with 16 bases between the two germline ends. Germline CDR1 and CDR2: SGHTA and FQGNSA.